These T cell receptor beta chains were read from a single sample in a study of Graves' ophthalmopathy and Graves' hyperthyroidism. Via MiXCR, TCRdb re-called the multiplex PCR reads, giving one row per CDR3 protein. The table records roughly 400,000 distinct CDR3 sequences, over 15% of them present only once. The sample taken for sequencing was peripheral blood. These receptors were taken from a woman between 18 and 29 years old with stable Graves' hyperthyroidism. The CDR3 runs from the conserved cysteine through the conserved F or W. Each record gives: clone size, D gene, J gene, V gene, CDR3 protein, CDR3 DNA. The D gene is left open where the match is weak. Size is stated for part of the rows, as once, few or many counts, or as a class when the clone is expanded.

many	NA	TRBJ2-7	TRBV7-2	CASSLALTEQYF	TGTGCCAGCAGCTTAGCGCTAACCGAGCAGTACTTC
NA	NA	TRBJ2-7	TRBV10-1	CASSELPGARSGEQYF	TGCGCCAGCAGTGAGCTCCCGGGGGCCCGGTCCGGCGAGCAGTACTTC
NA	NA	TRBJ2-2	TRBV28	CASSFSFGGPNTGELFF	TGTGCCAGCAGTTTTTCGTTCGGGGGCCCGAACACCGGGGAGCTGTTTTTT
few	NA	TRBJ1-6	TRBV5-8	CASSLGGNNSPLHF	TGTGCCAGCAGCTTGGGGGGGAATAATTCACCCCTCCACTTT
many	NA	TRBJ1-2	TRBV7-9	CASSPYGGSDGYTF	TGTGCCAGCAGCCCGTATGGGGGGAGCGATGGCTACACCTTC
many	TRBD2	TRBJ2-7	TRBV28	CASRADSGRRSQYF	TGTGCCAGCAGAGCCGACAGCGGGAGAAGGTCGCAGTACTTC
many	NA	TRBJ1-3	TRBV19	CASRFSSGNTIYF	TGTGCCAGTAGGTTCAGCTCTGGAAACACCATATATTTT
many	NA	TRBJ1-1	TRBV6-5	CASSYSWGLEAFF	TGTGCCAGCAGTTACTCATGGGGGCTTGAAGCTTTCTTT
many	NA	TRBJ1-1	TRBV12-3/TRBV12-4	CASSFRDPTLKAFF	TGTGCCAGCAGTTTCCGGGACCCAACCCTTAAGGCTTTCTTT
many	TRBD1	TRBJ2-7	TRBV6-5	CASSYSPGQGGEQYF	TGTGCCAGCAGTTACTCCCCGGGACAGGGGGGCGAGCAGTACTTC
many	NA	TRBJ1-2	TRBV2	CASSQDRGFYGYTF	TGTGCCAGCAGTCAAGATCGGGGATTTTATGGCTACACCTTC
few	NA	TRBJ2-5	TRBV9	CASSSSPAVETQYF	TGTGCCAGCAGCTCCTCTCCAGCGGTGGAGACCCAGTACTTC
many	NA	TRBJ2-7	TRBV10-3	CASSESVTVHYEQYF	TGTGCCAGCAGTGAGTCGGTGACAGTGCACTACGAGCAGTACTTC
NA	NA	TRBJ2-5	TRBV20-1	CSAGGRETQYF	TGCAGTGCTGGGGGGAGGGAGACCCAGTACTTC
many	TRBD1	TRBJ1-1	TRBV12-3/TRBV12-4	CASSLRQGDRAFF	TGTGCCAGCAGTTTGCGACAGGGTGATCGCGCTTTCTTT